A selection of T cell receptor beta chains follows, all from one sample in a study of cytomegalovirus exposure and HLA in healthy donors. The protocol was immunoSEQ multiplex PCR, while the TCRdb copy is restricted to in-frame clones and leaves out a portion. Among fewer than 130,000 clones listed, around 76% were seen once. Sequencing used PBMCs. Source of these receptors: a man aged 30 to 39 in good health and CMV-seropositive. The conserved cysteine and the conserved F or W are not part of the CDR3 here.

v_call	j_call	cdr3_aa
TRBV6-1	TRBJ1-5	ASSAFQPQH
TRBV11-2	TRBJ1-1	ASSSQGPTEAF
TRBV7-6	TRBJ1-6	ASSLFPGTGAYNSPLH
TRBV4-1	TRBJ2-1	ASSQEGLAGYNEQF
TRBV19	TRBJ2-3	ASSPSGGNTDTQY
TRBV9	TRBJ2-7	ASSPEVGQGLYEQY
TRBV30	TRBJ1-5	AWSVPRGGQPQH
TRBV7-8	TRBJ2-1	ASSTRTGRFEQF
TRBV28	TRBJ1-5	ASSHGQVFEPQH
TRBV15	TRBJ2-1	ATSRDRGSYNEQF
TRBV27	-	ASSPYYEQY
TRBV9	TRBJ1-4	ASSVGLAGGSNEKLF
TRBV14	TRBJ1-2	ASHPGGSPYGYT
TRBV5-6	TRBJ1-1	ASSRRNYGAF
TRBV5-1	TRBJ2-3	ASSLGQGGGTDTQY
TRBV7-2	TRBJ1-6	ASSLDRGNSPLH
TRBV6-6	TRBJ1-6	ASSSQGAYNSPLH
TRBV9	TRBJ2-3	ASSAHTSGTSDTQY
TRBV7-9	TRBJ2-3	ASTRPGLAFTDTQY
TRBV28	TRBJ2-1	ASSLRLAGGNNEQF
TRBV6-5	TRBJ1-1	ASSVGAGGGAF
TRBV5-6	TRBJ1-1	ASSWTGGTEAF
TRBV25-1	TRBJ2-7	ASSADGQLTSYEQY
TRBV19	TRBJ2-5	ASSMAGGGGEAQY
TRBV6-5	TRBJ2-4	ASSYTSGGNIQY
TRBV5-1	TRBJ1-5	ASSATGGRQPQH
TRBV28	TRBJ2-1	ASSLAGGSYNEQF
TRBV27	TRBJ1-5	ASSLGQGLKSRNQPQH
TRBV18	TRBJ1-3	ASSSDRGSLSIY
TRBV7-8	TRBJ2-2	ASSFLPGAGTGELF
TRBV13	TRBJ1-6	ASSLDSSTLH
TRBV6-5	TRBJ1-3	ASSYSTGIVHTIY
TRBV4-1	TRBJ2-7	ASSQEARTSYEQY
TRBV7-9	TRBJ2-5	ASSPPGETQY
TRBV5-1	TRBJ2-5	ASSSGTGGLETQY
TRBV27	TRBJ2-3	ASSHLAGSTDTQY
TRBV19	TRBJ2-7	ASSTGVEQY
TRBV4-1	TRBJ2-1	ASSQESSPGGPGEQF
TRBV5-4	TRBJ2-7	ASGLYSYEQY
TRBV28	TRBJ1-5	ASRPFSQPQH
TRBV6-5	TRBJ1-6	ASSYLSRNSPLH
TRBV25-1	TRBJ2-1	ASQGYNEQF